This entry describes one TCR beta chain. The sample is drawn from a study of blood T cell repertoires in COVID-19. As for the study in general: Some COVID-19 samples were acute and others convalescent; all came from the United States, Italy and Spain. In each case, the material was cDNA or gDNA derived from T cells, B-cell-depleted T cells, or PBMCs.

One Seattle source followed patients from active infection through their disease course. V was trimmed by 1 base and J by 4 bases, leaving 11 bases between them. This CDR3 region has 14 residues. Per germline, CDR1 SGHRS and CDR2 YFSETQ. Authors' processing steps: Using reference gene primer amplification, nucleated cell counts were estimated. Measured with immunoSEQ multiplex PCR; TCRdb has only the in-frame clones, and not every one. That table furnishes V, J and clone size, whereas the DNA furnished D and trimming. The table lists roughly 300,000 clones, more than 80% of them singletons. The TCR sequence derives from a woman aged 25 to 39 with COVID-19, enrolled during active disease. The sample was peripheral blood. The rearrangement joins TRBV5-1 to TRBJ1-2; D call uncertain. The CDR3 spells CASSLMRGSYGYTF. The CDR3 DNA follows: TGCGCCAGCAGCTTGATGCGGGGTTCCTATGGCTACACCTTC.